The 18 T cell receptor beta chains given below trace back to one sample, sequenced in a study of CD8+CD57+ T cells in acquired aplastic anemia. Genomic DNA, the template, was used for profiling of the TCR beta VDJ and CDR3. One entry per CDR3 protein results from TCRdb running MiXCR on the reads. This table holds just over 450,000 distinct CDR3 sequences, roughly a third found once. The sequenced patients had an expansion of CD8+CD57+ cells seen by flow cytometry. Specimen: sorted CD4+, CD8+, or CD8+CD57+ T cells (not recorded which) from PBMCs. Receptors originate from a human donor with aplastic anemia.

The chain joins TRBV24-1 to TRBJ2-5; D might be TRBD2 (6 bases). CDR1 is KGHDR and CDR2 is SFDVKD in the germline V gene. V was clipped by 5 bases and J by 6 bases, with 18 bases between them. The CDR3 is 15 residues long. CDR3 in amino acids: CATSGGDSAEKTQYF. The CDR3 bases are TGTGCCACCAGTGGGGGGGATAGCGCTGAGAAGACCCAGTACTTC.

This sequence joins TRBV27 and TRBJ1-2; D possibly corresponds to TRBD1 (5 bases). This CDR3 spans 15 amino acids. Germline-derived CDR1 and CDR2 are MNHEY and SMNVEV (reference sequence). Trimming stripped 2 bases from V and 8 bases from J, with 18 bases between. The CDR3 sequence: CASSLRGVGQGGYTF. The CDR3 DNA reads TGTGCCAGCAGTTTACGGGGGGTAGGGCAGGGCGGCTACACCTTC.

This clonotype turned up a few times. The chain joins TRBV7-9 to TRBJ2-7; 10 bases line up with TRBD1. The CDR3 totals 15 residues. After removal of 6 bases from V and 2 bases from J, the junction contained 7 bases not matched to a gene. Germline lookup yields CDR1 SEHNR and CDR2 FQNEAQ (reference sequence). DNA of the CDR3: TGTGCCAGCAGATACGGACAGGGGGGGACCTACGAGCAGTACTTC. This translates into CASRYGQGGTYEQYF.

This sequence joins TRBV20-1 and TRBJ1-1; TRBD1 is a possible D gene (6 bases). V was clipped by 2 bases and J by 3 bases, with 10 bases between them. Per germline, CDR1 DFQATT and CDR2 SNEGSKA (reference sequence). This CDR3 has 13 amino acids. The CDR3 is CSARKQGYTEAFF. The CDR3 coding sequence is TGCAGTGCTAGAAAACAGGGATACACTGAAGCTTTCTTT.

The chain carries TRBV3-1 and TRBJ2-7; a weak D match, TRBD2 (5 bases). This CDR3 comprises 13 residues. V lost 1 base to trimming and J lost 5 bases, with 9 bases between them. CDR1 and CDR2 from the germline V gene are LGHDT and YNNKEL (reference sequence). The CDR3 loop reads CASSQVEGNEQYF. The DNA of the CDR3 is TGTGCCAGCAGCCAAGTAGAGGGAAACGAGCAGTACTTC.

This chain's CDR3 is CASSGALAVETQYF. In DNA, the CDR3 is TGTGCCAGCAGTGGAGCGCTTGCGGTTGAGACCCAGTACTTC. This chain joins TRBV27 and TRBJ2-5; D call uncertain. CDR3 length: 14 residues. V lost 5 bases, J lost 5 bases, and 15 bases lay in between. Per the germline V gene, CDR1 is MNHEY and CDR2 is SMNVEV (reference sequence).

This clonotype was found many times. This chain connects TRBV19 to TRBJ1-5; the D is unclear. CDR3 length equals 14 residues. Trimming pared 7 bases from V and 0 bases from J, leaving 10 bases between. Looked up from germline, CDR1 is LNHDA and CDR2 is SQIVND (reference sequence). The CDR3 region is CASNDRYSNQPQHF. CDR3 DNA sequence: TGTGCCAGTAATGACCGATATAGCAATCAGCCCCAGCATTTT.

Here the CDR3 reads CASSLVAGLGYEQYF. In DNA, the CDR3 is TGTGCCAGCAGCTTAGTTGCAGGGTTAGGTTACGAGCAGTACTTC. The chain uses TRBV7-3 and TRBJ2-7; tentative D call: TRBD1 (5 bases). Germline CDR1 reads SGHTA; CDR2 reads FQGTGA. V was pared by 2 bases and J by 4 bases, with 15 bases between. The CDR3 sequence is 15 residues long.

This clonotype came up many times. CDR3 bases: TGCGCCAGCAGCGTAGGGATGCGACAAAAAGAGACCCAGTACTTC. Its protein product is CASSVGMRQKETQYF. The rearrangement joins TRBV10-1 to TRBJ2-5; D is undetermined. Trimming took 6 bases from V and 3 from J, leaving 17 bases between them. CDR1 and CDR2 from the germline V gene are WNHNN and SYGVQD (reference sequence). The CDR3 is made up of 15 amino acids.

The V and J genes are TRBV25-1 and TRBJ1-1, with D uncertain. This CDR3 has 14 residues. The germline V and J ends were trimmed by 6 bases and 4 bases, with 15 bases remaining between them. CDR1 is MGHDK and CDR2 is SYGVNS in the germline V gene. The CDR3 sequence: CASSPRVLVTEAFF. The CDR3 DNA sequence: TGTGCCAGCAGCCCACGGGTTTTGGTCACTGAAGCTTTCTTT.

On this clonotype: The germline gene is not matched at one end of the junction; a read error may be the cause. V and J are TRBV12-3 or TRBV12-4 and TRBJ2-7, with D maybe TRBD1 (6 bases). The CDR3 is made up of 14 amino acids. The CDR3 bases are TGTGCCAGCAGTTACAGGGACGGCACCTACGAGCAGCACTTC. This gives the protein CASSYRDGTYEQHF.

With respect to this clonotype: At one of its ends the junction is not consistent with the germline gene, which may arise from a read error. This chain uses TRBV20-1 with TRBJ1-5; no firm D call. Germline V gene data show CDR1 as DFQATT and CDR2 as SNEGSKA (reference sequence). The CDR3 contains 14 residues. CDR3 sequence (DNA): TGCAGTGCCCGGCTAACAAGTAGCAACCAGCCCCAGCATTTT. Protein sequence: CSARLTSSNQPQHF.

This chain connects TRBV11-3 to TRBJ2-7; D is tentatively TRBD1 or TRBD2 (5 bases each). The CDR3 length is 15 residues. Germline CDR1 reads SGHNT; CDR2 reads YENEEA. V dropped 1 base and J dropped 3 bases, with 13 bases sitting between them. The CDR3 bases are TGTGCCAGCAGCTTAGGGGACGCAGGAAGCTACGAGCAGTACTTC. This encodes CASSLGDAGSYEQYF.

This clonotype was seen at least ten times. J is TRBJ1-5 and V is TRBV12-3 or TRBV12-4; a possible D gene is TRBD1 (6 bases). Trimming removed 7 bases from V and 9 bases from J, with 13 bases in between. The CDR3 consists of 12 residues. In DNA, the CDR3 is TGTGCCAGCAACCTCGAACAGGGGCCCCAGCATTTT. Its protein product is CASNLEQGPQHF.

For the CDR3, the DNA is TGTGCCAGCAGCTTAGTAGCGGGAGGGCCTTACGAGCAGTACTTC. Its protein is CASSLVAGGPYEQYF. This chain links TRBV7-2 with TRBJ2-7; 11 bases line up with TRBD2. Germline CDR1 reads SGHTA; CDR2 reads FQGNSA. With 1 base clipped from V and 4 bases from J, the junction kept 3 bases outside the gene matches. This CDR3 spans 15 amino acids. The entire variable domain, with the rest obtained from reference TRBV7-2 and TRBJ2-7, is as follows: GAGVSQSPSNKVTEKGKDVELRCDPISGHTALYWYRQSLGQGLEFLIYFQGNSAPDKSGLPSDRFSAERTGGSVSTLTIQRTQQEDSAVYLCASSLVAGGPYEQYFGPGTRLTVT.

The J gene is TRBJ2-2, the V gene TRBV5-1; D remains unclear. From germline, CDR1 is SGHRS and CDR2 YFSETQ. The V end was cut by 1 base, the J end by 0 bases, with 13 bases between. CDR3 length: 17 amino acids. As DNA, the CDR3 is TGCGCCAGCAGCTTGACACCTTCCATCCCGAACACCGGGGAGCTGTTTTTT. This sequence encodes CASSLTPSIPNTGELFF.

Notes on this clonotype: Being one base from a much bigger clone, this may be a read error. CDR3 DNA: TGCAGTGCCACACTTAGCGGGGCTTCGCTCTACGAGCAGTGCTTC. Translation: CSATLSGASLYEQCF. J is TRBJ2-7 and V is TRBV20-1; 8 positions agree with TRBD2. The CDR3 has 15 residues. CDR1 is DFQATT, CDR2 SNEGSKA, per germline (reference sequence).

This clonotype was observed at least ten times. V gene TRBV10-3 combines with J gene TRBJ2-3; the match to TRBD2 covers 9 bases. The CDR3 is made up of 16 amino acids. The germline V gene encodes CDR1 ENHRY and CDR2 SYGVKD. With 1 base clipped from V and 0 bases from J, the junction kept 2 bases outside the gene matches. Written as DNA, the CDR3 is TGTGCCATCAGTGAGTTAACTAGCGGGAGCACAGATACGCAGTATTTT. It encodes CAISELTSGSTDTQYF.